Listed below are T cell receptor beta chains from one sample, sequenced in a study of blood T cell repertoires in COVID-19. Method: immunoSEQ multiplex PCR; TCRdb's copy keeps in-frame clones and lacks some. Found here are 150,000 to 200,000 clones, more than 70% of them singletons; the top ten hold around 6%. Sequencing was done on a sample of PBMCs or T cells enriched from blood (not recorded which). The receptors derive from a man in his forties or fifties who had recovered from COVID-19. Both conserved end residues are part of each CDR3. D genes are given only for firm matches. The size field is filled for only some rows; it gives once, few, many or a size class.

TRBD1 | TRBJ1-2 | NA | TRBV7-9 | CASSPLGAGGAGGYTF
TRBD1 | TRBJ1-2 | few | TRBV23-1 | CASRSRDRGRNYGYTF
NA | TRBJ2-5 | NA | TRBV5-4 | CASSFWDTAETQYF
TRBD1 | TRBJ2-1 | NA | TRBV5-1 | CASSLGQGSYNEQFF
NA | TRBJ2-5 | NA | TRBV18 | CASSPNSGQETQYF
NA | TRBJ1-4 | few | TRBV4-2 | CASSQDILGPIGGKEKLFF
NA | TRBJ1-2 | NA | TRBV19 | CASSIRPANYGYTF
NA | TRBJ1-1 | few | TRBV12-2 | CASRSRQGLNTEAFF
TRBD1 | TRBJ1-2 | NA | TRBV19 | CASRLRDRVSGGYTF
TRBD1 | TRBJ2-2 | NA | TRBV3-1/TRBV3-2 | CASSPRDRATGELFF
NA | TRBJ2-1 | once | TRBV9 | CASSGGGTHNEQFF
NA | TRBJ1-3 | NA | TRBV5-1 | CASSLTHSSGNTIYF
TRBD1 | TRBJ1-1 | NA | TRBV11-2 | CASSLAGTANLNTEAFF
NA | TRBJ2-1 | few | TRBV7-9 | CASSLEGPGEQFF
NA | TRBJ1-6 | NA | TRBV3-1/TRBV3-2 | CASSQDRSSPLHF
NA | TRBJ2-3 | NA | TRBV5-1 | CAGSQGAGTDTQYF
NA | TRBJ1-5 | NA | TRBV6-5 | CASSSRQFNQPQHF
NA | TRBJ2-1 | NA | TRBV5-4 | CASSSTVGVLYNEQFF
NA | TRBJ1-6 | NA | TRBV9 | CASTSESSYNSPLHF
TRBD1 | TRBJ1-1 | NA | TRBV29-1 | CSVVRDRGGGTEAFF
NA | TRBJ1-1 | NA | TRBV6-5 | CASTRNTEAFF
TRBD2 | TRBJ2-3 | NA | TRBV7-3 | CASSPGGPTDTQYF
TRBD1 | TRBJ1-1 | NA | TRBV5-1 | CASSSQGGTEAFF
TRBD1 | TRBJ1-2 | NA | TRBV5-1 | CASSLDRGDGYTF
TRBD1 | TRBJ1-1 | NA | TRBV13 | CASSLGGGQGFDMNTEAFF
NA | TRBJ2-5 | NA | TRBV9 | CASKYGAAFRETQYF
TRBD1 | TRBJ1-6 | NA | TRBV11-2 | CASSLDDRDNSPLHF
NA | TRBJ2-7 | once | TRBV13 | CASSLEQSYPLEQYF
TRBD2 | TRBJ2-2 | once | TRBV5-1 | CASSAGGALTGELFF
NA | TRBJ2-7 | NA | TRBV27 | CASSLLARQVEYF
NA | TRBJ1-1 | NA | TRBV5-1 | CASSLAGGVNTEAFF
NA | TRBJ1-5 | few | TRBV15 | CATSRIQGPSNQPQHF
NA | TRBJ1-3 | NA | TRBV7-2 | CASSFEGRGGNTIYF
TRBD2 | TRBJ2-3 | NA | TRBV30 | CAWSVSRTGGVGDTQYF
NA | TRBJ2-7 | NA | TRBV7-8 | CASRPSRAENEQYF
NA | TRBJ1-1 | NA | TRBV19 | CASTPRTDHTEAFF
TRBD2 | TRBJ2-1 | NA | TRBV2 | CASSLVLAGGLDEQFF
NA | TRBJ1-2 | NA | TRBV27 | CASKYRDGGYTF
TRBD1 | TRBJ2-2 | NA | TRBV24-1 | CATRRSPGGADTGELFF
NA | TRBJ1-2 | few | TRBV4-1 | CASSHSTSRRDAGYTF
NA | TRBJ2-3 | NA | TRBV7-9 | CASSPGRAIQGDTQYF
TRBD2 | TRBJ2-1 | once | TRBV2 | CASLLAGGAGEQFF
NA | TRBJ2-1 | NA | TRBV7-3 | CASSPAQGLMRNEQFF
TRBD1 | TRBJ2-7 | NA | TRBV9 | CASSEGQAAYEQYF
TRBD1 | TRBJ1-3 | NA | TRBV2 | CASSAGTGVRSSGNTIYF
TRBD1 | TRBJ2-1 | NA | TRBV7-8 | CASRSGQNNEQFF